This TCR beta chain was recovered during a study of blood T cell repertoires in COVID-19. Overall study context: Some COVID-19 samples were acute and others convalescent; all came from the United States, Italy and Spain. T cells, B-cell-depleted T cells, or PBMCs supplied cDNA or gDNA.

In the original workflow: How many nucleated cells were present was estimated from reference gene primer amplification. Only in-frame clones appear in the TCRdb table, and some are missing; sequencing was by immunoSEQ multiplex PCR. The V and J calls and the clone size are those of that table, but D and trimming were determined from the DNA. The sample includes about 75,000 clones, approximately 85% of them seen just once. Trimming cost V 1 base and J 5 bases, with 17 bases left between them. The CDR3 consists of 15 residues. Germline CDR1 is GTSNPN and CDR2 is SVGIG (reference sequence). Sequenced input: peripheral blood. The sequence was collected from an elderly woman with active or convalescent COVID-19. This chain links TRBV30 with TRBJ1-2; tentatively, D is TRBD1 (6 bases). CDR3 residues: CAWSGLGTSSYGYTF. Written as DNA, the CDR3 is TGTGCCTGGAGTGGACTCGGGACATCCTCATATGGCTACACCTTC. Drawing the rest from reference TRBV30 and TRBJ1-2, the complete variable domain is SQTIHQWPATLVQPVGSPLSLECTVEGTSNPNLYWYRQAAGRGLQLLFYSVGIGQISSEVPQNLSASRPQDRQFILSSKKLLLSDSGFYLCAWSGLGTSSYGYTFGSGTRLTVV.